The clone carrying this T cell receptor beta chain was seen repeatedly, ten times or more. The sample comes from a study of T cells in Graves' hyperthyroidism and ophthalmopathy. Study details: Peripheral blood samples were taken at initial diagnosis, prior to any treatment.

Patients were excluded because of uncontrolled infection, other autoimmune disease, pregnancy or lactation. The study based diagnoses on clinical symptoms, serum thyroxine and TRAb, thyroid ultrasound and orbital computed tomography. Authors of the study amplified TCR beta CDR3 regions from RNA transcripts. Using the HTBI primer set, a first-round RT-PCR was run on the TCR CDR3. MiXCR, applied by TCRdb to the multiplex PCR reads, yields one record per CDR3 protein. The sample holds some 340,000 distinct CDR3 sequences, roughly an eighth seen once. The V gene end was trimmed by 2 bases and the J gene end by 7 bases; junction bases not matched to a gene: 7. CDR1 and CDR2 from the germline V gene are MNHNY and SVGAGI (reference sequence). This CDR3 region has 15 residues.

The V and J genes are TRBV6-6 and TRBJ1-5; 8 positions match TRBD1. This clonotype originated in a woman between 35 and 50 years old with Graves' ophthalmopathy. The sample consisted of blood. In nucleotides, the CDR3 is TGTGCCAGCAGTTACGGCAGGGGGCCGGGGCAGCCCCAGCATTTT. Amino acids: CASSYGRGPGQPQHF.